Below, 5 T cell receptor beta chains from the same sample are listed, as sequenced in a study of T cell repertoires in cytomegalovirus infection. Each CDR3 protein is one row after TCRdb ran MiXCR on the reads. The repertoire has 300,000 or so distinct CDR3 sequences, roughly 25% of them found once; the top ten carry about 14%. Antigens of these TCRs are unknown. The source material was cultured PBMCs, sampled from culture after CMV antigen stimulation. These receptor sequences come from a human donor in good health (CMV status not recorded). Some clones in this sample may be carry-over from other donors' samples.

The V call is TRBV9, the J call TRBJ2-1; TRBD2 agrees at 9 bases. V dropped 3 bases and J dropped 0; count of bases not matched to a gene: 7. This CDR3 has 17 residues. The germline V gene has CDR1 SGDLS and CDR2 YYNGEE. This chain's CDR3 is CASSEPTSGSSYNEQFF. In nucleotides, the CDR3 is TGTGCCAGCAGCGAACCGACTAGCGGAAGCTCCTACAATGAGCAGTTCTTC.

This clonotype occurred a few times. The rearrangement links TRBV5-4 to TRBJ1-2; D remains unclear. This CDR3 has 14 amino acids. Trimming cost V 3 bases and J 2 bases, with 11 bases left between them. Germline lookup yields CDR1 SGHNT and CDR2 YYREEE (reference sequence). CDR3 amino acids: CASSSWRENYGYTF. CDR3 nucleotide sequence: TGTGCCAGCAGCTCCTGGAGAGAGAACTATGGCTACACCTTC.

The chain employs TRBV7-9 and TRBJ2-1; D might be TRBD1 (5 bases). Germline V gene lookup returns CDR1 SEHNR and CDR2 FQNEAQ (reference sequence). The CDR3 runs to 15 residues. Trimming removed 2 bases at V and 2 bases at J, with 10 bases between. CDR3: CASSLKEGAYNEQFF. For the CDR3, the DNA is TGTGCCAGCAGCTTAAAGGAAGGGGCCTACAATGAGCAGTTCTTC.

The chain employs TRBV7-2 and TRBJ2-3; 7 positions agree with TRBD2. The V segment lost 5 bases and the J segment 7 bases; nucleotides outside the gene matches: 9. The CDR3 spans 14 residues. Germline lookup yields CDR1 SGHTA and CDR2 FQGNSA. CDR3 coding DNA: TGTGCCAGCAGCCGGGGACTACAAAGCTATACGCAGTATTTT. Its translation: CASSRGLQSYTQYF.

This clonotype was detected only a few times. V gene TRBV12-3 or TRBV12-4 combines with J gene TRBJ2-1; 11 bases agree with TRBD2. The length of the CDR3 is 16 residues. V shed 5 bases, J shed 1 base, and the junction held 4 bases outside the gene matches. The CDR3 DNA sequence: TGTGCCAGCAGTGACACTAGCGGGAGATCCTACAATGAGCAGTTCTTC. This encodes CASSDTSGRSYNEQFF.